In its sample, the clone carrying this T cell receptor (beta chain) was seen a few times. The antigen is not known. These data originate in a study of tumor-infiltrating lymphocytes in primary liver carcinoma. Study-wide points: The overlap of tumor-adjacent and tumor-blood pairs was smaller than that of tumor region pairs. The difference in top-250-clone fraction between tumors and blood was significant, favoring tumors (p = 0.039).

V shed 6 bases and J 2 bases; nucleotides not matched to a gene: 10. This CDR3 comprises 18 residues. CDR1 is ENHRY, CDR2 SYGVKD, per germline. Starting material of about 450 ng total RNA yielded TCR beta cDNA via a constant-region primer. Slightly modified ARM-PCR served as the procedure for the TCR beta libraries. These libraries came from three rounds of nested multiplex PCR. Forward primers for TRBV1-TRBV30 and a C-beta reverse primer served the first two PCR rounds, at about 10 cycles each. TCRdb re-called the multiplex PCR reads through MiXCR, storing one row per CDR3 protein. The repertoire holds 300,000 to 400,000 distinct CDR3 sequences, with almost 65% as singletons. Extraction also yielded germline DNA, while blood RNA was obtained from unsorted whole blood.

This clonotype originated in a middle-aged man with primary liver carcinoma and hepatitis B virus infection. The sequenced sample consisted of peripheral blood. The chain employs TRBV10-3 and TRBJ2-2, with TRBD2 matching 12 bases. CDR3 sequence reads: CAISHQGTSGPNTGELFF. In nucleotides, the CDR3 is TGTGCCATCAGCCATCAAGGGACTAGCGGGCCTAACACCGGGGAGCTGTTTTTT.